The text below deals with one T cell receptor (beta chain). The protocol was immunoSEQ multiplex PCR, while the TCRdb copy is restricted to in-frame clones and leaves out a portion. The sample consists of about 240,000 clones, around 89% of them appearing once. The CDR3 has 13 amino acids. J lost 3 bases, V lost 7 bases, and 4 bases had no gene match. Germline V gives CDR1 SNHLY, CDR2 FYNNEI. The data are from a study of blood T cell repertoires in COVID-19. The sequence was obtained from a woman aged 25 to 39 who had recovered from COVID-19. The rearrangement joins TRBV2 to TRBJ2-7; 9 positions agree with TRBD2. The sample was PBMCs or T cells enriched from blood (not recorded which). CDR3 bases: TGTGCCAGCATGGGTAGCGGGAGCTACGAGCAGTACTTC. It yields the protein CASMGSGSYEQYF.